A selection of T cell receptor beta chains follows, all from one sample in a study of STAT5B mutations in CD4+ large granular lymphocyte leukemia. Sequenced by immunoSEQ multiplex PCR; TCRdb stores in-frame clones only, minus some. The sample has about 25,000 clones; around 81% are singletons. Sequenced sample: CD4+ T cells from blood buffy coats. These receptors originate from a human donor in good health. CDR3s include the opening cysteine and the closing phenylalanine or tryptophan. The order of the fields is D gene, CDR3 length, clone size, V gene, J gene, CDR3 protein, CDR3 DNA. The D gene is left open where the match is weak. Clone size appears in some rows only: once, few, many, or a class for an expanded clone.

>TRBD1|16|NA|TRBV4-1|TRBJ2-3
CASSLGQAITTDTQYF
TGCGCCAGCAGTCTAGGACAGGCCATCACGACAGATACGCAGTATTTT
>TRBD2|14|few|TRBV2|TRBJ2-1
CASRAGLLYNEQFF
TGTGCCAGCAGGGCGGGACTACTATACAATGAGCAGTTCTTC
>NA|14|once|TRBV6-1|TRBJ1-4
CASSELGGLEKLFF
TGTGCCAGCAGTGAATTAGGAGGCCTTGAAAAACTGTTTTTT
>NA|20|NA|TRBV12-5|TRBJ1-4
CASGLPHPHNPGLENEKLFF
TGTGCTAGTGGTTTGCCCCATCCGCACAATCCAGGCTTGGAGAATGAAAAACTGTTTTTT
>TRBD1|14|NA|TRBV27|TRBJ1-2
CASRKTGGNDGYTF
TGTGCCAGCAGAAAGACAGGGGGCAATGATGGCTACACCTTC
>NA|13|few|TRBV30|TRBJ1-5
CAWSSSGNQPQHF
TGTGCCTGGAGTTCCTCAGGCAATCAGCCCCAGCATTTT
>NA|13|NA|TRBV19|TRBJ2-2
CASRTSNTGELFF
TGTGCCAGTAGGACATCGAACACCGGGGAGCTGTTTTTT
>NA|11|once|TRBV2|TRBJ2-5
CASSYQETQYF
TGTGCCAGCAGTTACCAAGAGACCCAGTACTTC
>TRBD1|14|NA|TRBV11-2|TRBJ2-7
CASSRTGRLDEQYF
TGTGCCAGCAGCCGGACAGGGAGATTGGACGAGCAGTACTTC
>NA|12|NA|TRBV10-3|TRBJ2-2
CAHQTQTGELFF
TGTGCCCATCAGACCCAGACCGGGGAGCTGTTTTTT
>NA|15|NA|TRBV5-1|TRBJ1-1
CASSLVGAGNTEAFF
TGCGCCAGCAGCTTGGTCGGGGCAGGTAACACTGAAGCTTTCTTT
>NA|19|NA|TRBV6-1|TRBJ1-1
CASSEVLRGLLVMNTEAFF
TGTGCCAGCAGTGAAGTTCTGCGAGGCCTTCTGGTCATGAACACTGAAGCTTTCTTT
>NA|13|NA|TRBV15|TRBJ1-2
CATSPQRAYGYTF
TGTGCCACCAGCCCCCAGAGAGCTTATGGCTACACCTTC
>TRBD2|19|NA|TRBV4-2|TRBJ2-5
CASSQGTRTSGGARETQYF
TGTGCCAGCAGCCAAGGAACTCGGACTAGCGGGGGGGCCAGGGAGACCCAGTACTTC
>NA|14|NA|TRBV12-5|TRBJ2-2
CARNRVRNTGELFF
TGTGCTAGGAACAGGGTTAGAAACACCGGGGAGCTGTTTTTT
>TRBD1|18|NA|TRBV18|TRBJ1-3
CASSPRGQGTSSGNTIYF
TGTGCCAGCTCACCAAGAGGACAGGGGACGAGCTCTGGAAACACCATATATTTT
>TRBD1|15|NA|TRBV5-5|TRBJ1-5
CASSWTMTGHQPQHF
TGTGCCAGCAGCTGGACCATGACAGGGCACCAGCCCCAGCATTTT
>NA|15|once|TRBV5-5|TRBJ1-5
CASSFDLTMNVPQHF
TGTGCCAGCAGCTTCGATCTGACGATGAATGTGCCCCAGCATTTT
>NA|15|few|TRBV2|TRBJ1-4
CASSRETVVNEKLFF
TGTGCCAGCAGTAGGGAGACAGTTGTTAATGAAAAACTGTTTTTT
>NA|18|few|TRBV19|TRBJ2-7
CASSMAVGWQSSSYEQYF
TGTGCCAGTAGTATGGCCGTGGGGTGGCAAAGCAGCTCCTACGAGCAGTACTTC
>NA|15|NA|TRBV5-1|TRBJ2-2
CASSLDFSPSGELFF
TGCGCCAGCAGCTTGGATTTCAGTCCCAGCGGGGAGCTGTTTTTT
>NA|17|few|TRBV5-1|TRBJ2-6
CASSLVVGSSGANVLTF
TGCGCCAGCAGCTTGGTTGTAGGGTCCTCTGGGGCCAACGTCCTGACTTTC
>NA|16|NA|TRBV7-2|TRBJ2-3
CASSRLVQRRHDTQYF
TGTGCCAGCAGCCGTTTGGTGCAGCGGAGACACGATACGCAGTATTTT
>TRBD2|15|once|TRBV11-2|TRBJ2-3
CASSSGRGSGDTQYF
TGTGCCAGCAGCTCAGGGCGGGGGAGTGGAGATACGCAGTATTTT
>NA|15|NA|TRBV19|TRBJ2-1
CASSSGPAIRDEQFF
TGTGCCAGTAGTTCCGGCCCCGCGATTCGGGATGAGCAGTTCTTC
>NA|15|NA|TRBV7-9|TRBJ1-1
CASSSWTADRTEAFF
TGTGCCAGCAGCTCTTGGACCGCCGATAGAACTGAAGCTTTCTTT
>NA|15|once|TRBV25-1|TRBJ2-1
CASSESRASRNEQFF
TGTGCCAGCAGTGAATCGAGAGCCAGCCGGAATGAGCAGTTCTTC
>TRBD2|13|NA|TRBV6-5|TRBJ2-3
CASKRDSTDTQYF
TGTGCCAGCAAGCGGGATAGCACAGATACGCAGTATTTT
>NA|15|NA|TRBV5-1|TRBJ1-1
CASSLASGVNTEAFF
TGCGCCAGCAGCTTGGCTTCGGGGGTGAACACTGAAGCTTTCTTT
>NA|15|NA|TRBV7-7|TRBJ2-5
CASSVNDRHRETQYF
TGTGCCAGCAGCGTCAACGACAGGCACAGGGAGACCCAGTACTTC
>NA|15|NA|TRBV11-2|TRBJ2-7
CASRPRRGRGYEQYF
TGTGCCAGCAGACCCCGGAGGGGCAGGGGATACGAGCAGTACTTC
>NA|11|NA|TRBV15|TRBJ2-5
CATSRRETQYF
TGTGCCACCAGCAGACGGGAGACCCAGTACTTC
>NA|13|NA|TRBV18|TRBJ2-4
CASSPDLINIQYF
TGTGCCAGCTCACCGGACCTCATCAACATTCAGTACTTC
>TRBD2|16|NA|TRBV19|TRBJ2-1
CASSSRGRESYNEQFF
TGTGCCAGTAGTTCACGTGGGCGGGAGTCCTACAATGAGCAGTTCTTC
>NA|13|once|TRBV6-1|TRBJ2-5
CASSAGQQETQYF
TGTGCCAGCAGCGCGGGACAGCAAGAGACCCAGTACTTC
>NA|15|NA|TRBV11-3|TRBJ1-1
CASSLRTAGDTEAFF
TGTGCCAGCAGCTTACGGACCGCTGGGGACACTGAAGCTTTCTTT
>TRBD1|15|NA|TRBV10-2|TRBJ2-7
CASSPSGTGGYEQYF
TGCGCCAGCAGTCCATCCGGGACAGGGGGCTACGAGCAGTACTTC
>TRBD2|14|NA|TRBV5-1|TRBJ2-5
CASSSGTNQETQYF
TGCGCCAGCAGCTCCGGGACTAACCAAGAGACCCAGTACTTC
>TRBD1|16|NA|TRBV6-1|TRBJ2-7
CASSAPSGTAYQKQYF
TGTGCCAGCAGTGCCCCTTCGGGGACAGCGTATCAGAAGCAGTACTTC
>NA|13|NA|TRBV10-3|TRBJ1-2
CAISAGQNYGYTF
TGTGCCATCAGTGCGGGGCAGAACTATGGCTACACCTTC
>NA|15|NA|TRBV2|TRBJ1-6
CASSESAGVRSPLHF
TGTGCCAGCAGTGAAAGTGCGGGAGTAAGGTCACCCCTCCACTTT
>NA|14|once|TRBV10-3|TRBJ1-2
CAISELGTQSGYTF
TGTGCCATCAGTGAGTTAGGGACCCAAAGTGGCTACACCTTC
>NA|17|NA|TRBV5-4|TRBJ2-3
CASSKGTTAVSTDTQYF
TGTGCCAGCAGCAAAGGGACCACAGCGGTGAGCACAGATACGCAGTATTTT
>NA|15|NA|TRBV28|TRBJ1-2
CASSPGDRLYYGYTF
TGTGCCAGCAGCCCCGGTGACAGACTCTACTATGGCTACACCTTC
>TRBD1|16|NA|TRBV5-1|TRBJ2-3
CASSLSGQGTPDTQYF
TGCGCCAGCAGCCTGTCGGGACAGGGTACCCCAGATACGCAGTATTTT
>NA|15|NA|TRBV19|TRBJ1-1
CASSIEAVANTEAFF
TGTGCCAGTAGTATAGAAGCGGTAGCGAACACTGAAGCTTTCTTT
>NA|13|few|TRBV6-1|TRBJ1-2
CASSEANNYGYTF
TGTGCCAGCAGTGAAGCTAATAACTATGGCTACACCTTC
>TRBD1|12|NA|TRBV5-1|TRBJ1-6
CASSGGQPPLHF
TGCGCCAGCAGCGGGGGACAGCCACCCCTCCACTTT
>TRBD1|15|NA|TRBV2|TRBJ2-5
CASSEEGGQSETQYF
TGTGCCAGCAGTGAAGAAGGGGGACAGTCAGAGACCCAGTACTTC
>NA|15|NA|TRBV5-1|TRBJ2-3
CASSLGGASTDTQYF
TGCGCCAGCAGCCTTGGAGGGGCTAGCACAGATACGCAGTATTTT
>TRBD1|14|NA|TRBV29-1|TRBJ2-1
CSVLDRASLNEQFF
TGCAGCGTTCTGGACAGGGCAAGTTTAAATGAGCAGTTCTTC
>TRBD1|17|NA|TRBV18|TRBJ2-5
CASSPPGTGQGAREQYF
TGTGCCAGCTCACCACCTGGGACCGGACAGGGGGCGCGGGAGCAGTACTTC
>NA|14|NA|TRBV19|TRBJ1-4
CASTDTLVEEKLFF
TGTGCCAGTACAGATACGTTGGTTGAGGAAAAACTGTTTTTT
>NA|16|NA|TRBV5-1|TRBJ2-1
CASSLATGITYNEQFF
TGCGCCAGCAGCTTGGCTACAGGGATTACCTACAATGAGCAGTTCTTC
>TRBD1|20|NA|TRBV18|TRBJ1-2
CASSPSYMGQLLLSNYGYTF
TGTGCCAGCTCACCATCATATATGGGACAGCTACTCCTCTCTAACTATGGCTACACCTTC
>NA|14|NA|TRBV9|TRBJ2-3
CASSVALHTDTQYF
TGTGCCAGCAGCGTAGCGCTACACACAGATACGCAGTATTTT
>NA|15|NA|TRBV5-1|TRBJ2-6
CASSAVTGDPQVLTF
TGCGCCAGCAGCGCCGTGACAGGCGACCCCCAAGTCCTGACTTTC